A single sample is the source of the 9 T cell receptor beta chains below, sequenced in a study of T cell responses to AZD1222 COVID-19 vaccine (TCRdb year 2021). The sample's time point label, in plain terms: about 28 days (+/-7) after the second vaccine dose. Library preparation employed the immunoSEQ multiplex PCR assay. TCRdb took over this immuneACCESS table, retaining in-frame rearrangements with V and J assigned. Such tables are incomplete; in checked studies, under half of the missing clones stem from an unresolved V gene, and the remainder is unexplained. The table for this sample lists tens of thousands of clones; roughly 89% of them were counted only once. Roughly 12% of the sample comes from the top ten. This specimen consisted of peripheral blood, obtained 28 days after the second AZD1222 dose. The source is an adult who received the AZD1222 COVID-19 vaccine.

The CDR3 DNA is TGTGCCAGCAGCCAAGACGGGGGGAGCGGCACTGAAGCTTTCTTT. Translation: CASSQDGGSGTEAFF. The rearrangement uses TRBV3-1 (or the pseudogene TRBV3-2) and TRBJ1-1; D perhaps matches TRBD1 (5 bases). V shed 0 bases and J shed 4 bases, with 12 bases lying between them. Germline V gives CDR1 LGHDT, CDR2 YNNKEL (reference sequence). This CDR3 has 15 residues.

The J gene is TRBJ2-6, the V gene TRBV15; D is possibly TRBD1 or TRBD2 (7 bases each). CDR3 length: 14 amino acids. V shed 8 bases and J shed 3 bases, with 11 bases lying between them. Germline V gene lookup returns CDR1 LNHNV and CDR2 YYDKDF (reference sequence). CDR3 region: CATGRGRGANVLTF. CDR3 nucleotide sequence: TGTGCCACCGGGAGGGGGCGTGGGGCCAACGTCCTGACTTTC.

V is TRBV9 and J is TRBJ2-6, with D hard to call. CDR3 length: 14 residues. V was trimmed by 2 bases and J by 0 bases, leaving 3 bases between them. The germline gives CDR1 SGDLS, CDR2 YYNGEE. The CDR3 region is CASSVLSGANVLTF. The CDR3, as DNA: TGTGCCAGCAGCGTCCTCTCTGGGGCCAACGTCCTGACTTTC.

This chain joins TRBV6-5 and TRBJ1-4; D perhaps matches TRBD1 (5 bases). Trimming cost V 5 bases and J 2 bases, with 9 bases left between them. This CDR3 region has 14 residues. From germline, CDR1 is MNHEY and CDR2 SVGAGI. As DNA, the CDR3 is TGTGCCAGCAGTACGACAGCTACTAATGAAAAACTGTTTTTT. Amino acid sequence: CASSTTATNEKLFF.

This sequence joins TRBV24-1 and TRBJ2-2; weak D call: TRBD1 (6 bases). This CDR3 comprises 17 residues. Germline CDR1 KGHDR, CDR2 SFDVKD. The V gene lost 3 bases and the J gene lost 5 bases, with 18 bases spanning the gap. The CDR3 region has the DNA TGTGCCACCAGTGATCCCGCCCCGGACAGCAGGACCGGGGAGCTGTTTTTT. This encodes CATSDPAPDSRTGELFF.

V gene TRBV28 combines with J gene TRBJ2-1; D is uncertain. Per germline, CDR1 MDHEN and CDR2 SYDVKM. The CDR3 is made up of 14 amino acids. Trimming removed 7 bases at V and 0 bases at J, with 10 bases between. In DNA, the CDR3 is TGTGCCAGCATTAGCAGCTACTCCTACAATGAGCAGTTCTTC. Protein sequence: CASISSYSYNEQFF.

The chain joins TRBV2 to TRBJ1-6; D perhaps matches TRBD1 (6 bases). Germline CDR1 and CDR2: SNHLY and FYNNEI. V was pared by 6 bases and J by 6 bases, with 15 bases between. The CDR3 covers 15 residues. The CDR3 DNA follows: TGTGCCAGCAGCCAGATCAGGGGAGGTAATTCACCCCTCCACTTT. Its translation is CASSQIRGGNSPLHF. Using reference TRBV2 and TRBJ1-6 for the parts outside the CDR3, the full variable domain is EPEVTQTPSHQVTQMGQEVILRCVPISNHLYFYWYRQILGQKVEFLVSFYNNEISEKSEIFDDQFSVERPDGSNFTLKIRSTKLEDSAMYFCASSQIRGGNSPLHFGNGTRLTVT.

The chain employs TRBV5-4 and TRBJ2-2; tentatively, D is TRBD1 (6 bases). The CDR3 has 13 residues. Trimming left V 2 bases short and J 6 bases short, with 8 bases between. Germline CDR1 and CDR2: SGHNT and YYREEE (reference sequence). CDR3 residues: CASSLTGSGELFF. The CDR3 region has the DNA TGTGCCAGCAGCTTAACAGGGTCCGGGGAGCTGTTTTTT. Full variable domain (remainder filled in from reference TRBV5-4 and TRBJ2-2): ETGVTQSPTHLIKTRGQQVTLRCSSQSGHNTVSWYQQALGQGPQFIFQYYREEENGRGNFPPRFSGLQFPNYSSELNVNALELDDSALYLCASSLTGSGELFFGEGSRLTVL.

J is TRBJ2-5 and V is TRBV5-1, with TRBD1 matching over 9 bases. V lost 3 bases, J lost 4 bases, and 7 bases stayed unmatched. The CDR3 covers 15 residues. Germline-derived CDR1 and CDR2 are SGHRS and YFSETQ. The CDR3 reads CASSSQGAQGETQYF. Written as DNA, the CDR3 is TGCGCCAGCAGCTCACAGGGGGCGCAAGGAGAGACCCAGTACTTC.